Listed here are 5 T cell receptor beta chains from one sample, sequenced in a study of vaccination and CD4 T cells after COVID-19. The Oncomine TCR Beta short-read assay was applied to DNA of cultured CD4+ T cells. Someone extracted genomic DNA from cultured CD4+ T cells. TCRdb re-called the PCR reads with MiXCR, one entry per CDR3 protein. The sample has some 10,000 distinct CDR3 sequences; approximately 32% are singletons. The treatment is: approximately nine-day PBMC culture with coronavirus spike peptide pools or control peptides (ViraFEST assay). Prior to the COVID-19 pandemic (2011-2018), the unexposed donor's CD4+ T cells were collected. These TCRs are of unknown antigen specificity. The sample comprised CD4+ T cells from blood, cultured in vitro. The receptors were sampled from a human donor in good health.

The chain recombines TRBV20-1 with TRBJ2-1; D may match TRBD1 or TRBD2 (5 bases each). Germline V CDR1 and CDR2: DFQATT, SNEGSKA (reference sequence). Trimming left V 5 bases short and J 9 bases short, with 14 bases between. The CDR3 totals 12 residues. The CDR3 region has the DNA TGCAGTGCTTACCCTACAGGAGGTGAGCAGTTCTTC. It translates to CSAYPTGGEQFF.

This clonotype was detected only a few times. The chain is built from TRBV19 and TRBJ1-6, with 10 positions matching TRBD1. V lost 5 bases to trimming and J lost 8 bases; unmatched junction nucleotides: 6. CDR1 and CDR2 from the germline V gene are LNHDA and SQIVND (reference sequence). CDR3 length: 15 residues. Here the CDR3 DNA reads TGTGCCAGTAGTCCACGGACAGGGGGGGATTCACCCCTCCACTTT. Translation: CASSPRTGGDSPLHF.

The chain links TRBV5-4 to TRBJ2-7; 9 nucleotides match TRBD2. This CDR3 comprises 14 residues. Germline trimming cut 1 base from V and 1 base from J; bases unmatched to any gene: 0. Looked up from germline, CDR1 is SGHNT and CDR2 is YYREEE (reference sequence). DNA for the CDR3: TGTGCCAGCAGCTTGAGCGGGAGGTCCTACGAGCAGTACTTC. The encoded protein is CASSLSGRSYEQYF.

There are a few counts of this clonotype. The rearrangement joins TRBV15 to TRBJ2-3, with D tentatively TRBD2 (6 bases). Germline V gene sequence: CDR1 LNHNV, CDR2 YYDKDF (reference sequence). V lost 3 bases and J lost 1, with 11 bases in between. CDR3 length: 15 residues. The CDR3 is CATSSRSGGTDTQYF. The CDR3 region has the DNA TGTGCCACCAGCAGCCGATCGGGAGGCACAGATACGCAGTATTTT.

The rearrangement links TRBV21-1 to TRBJ1-2. TRBV21-1 has pseudogene status. CDR3 length: 14 residues. Written as DNA, the CDR3 is TGTGCCAGCAGCAAAGGATCCCACAGCCATGGCTACACCTTC. This translates into CASSKGSHSHGYTF.